This TCR beta chain derives from a study of T cells and Merkel cell carcinoma outcomes. V shed 3 bases and J shed 3 bases, with 9 bases lying between them. This CDR3 is built from 14 residues. CDR1 is LNHDA and CDR2 is SQIVND in the germline V gene (reference sequence). Some clones are missing from TCRdb's copy, which holds only in-frame ones; the method was immunoSEQ multiplex PCR. The sample yields 4,000 to 6,000 clones, approximately 85% seen once. Sequenced material: tumor tissue from Merkel cell carcinoma. The genes are TRBV19 and TRBJ1-5; D not resolved. The sequence derives from a human donor with Merkel cell carcinoma. The DNA of the CDR3 is TGTGCCAGTAGTATCGGTTTTACCAATCAGCCCCAGCATTTT. As protein: CASSIGFTNQPQHF.